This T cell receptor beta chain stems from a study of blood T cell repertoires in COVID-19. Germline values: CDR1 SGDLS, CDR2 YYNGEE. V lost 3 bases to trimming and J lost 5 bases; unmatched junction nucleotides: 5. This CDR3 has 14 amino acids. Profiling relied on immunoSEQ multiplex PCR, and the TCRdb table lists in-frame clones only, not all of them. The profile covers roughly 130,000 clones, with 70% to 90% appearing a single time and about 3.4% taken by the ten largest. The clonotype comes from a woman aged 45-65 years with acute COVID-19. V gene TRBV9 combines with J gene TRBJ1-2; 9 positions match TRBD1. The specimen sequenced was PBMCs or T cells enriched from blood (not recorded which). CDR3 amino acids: CASSAQGARYGYTF. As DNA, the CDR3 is TGTGCCAGCAGCGCACAGGGGGCTCGGTATGGCTACACCTTC.